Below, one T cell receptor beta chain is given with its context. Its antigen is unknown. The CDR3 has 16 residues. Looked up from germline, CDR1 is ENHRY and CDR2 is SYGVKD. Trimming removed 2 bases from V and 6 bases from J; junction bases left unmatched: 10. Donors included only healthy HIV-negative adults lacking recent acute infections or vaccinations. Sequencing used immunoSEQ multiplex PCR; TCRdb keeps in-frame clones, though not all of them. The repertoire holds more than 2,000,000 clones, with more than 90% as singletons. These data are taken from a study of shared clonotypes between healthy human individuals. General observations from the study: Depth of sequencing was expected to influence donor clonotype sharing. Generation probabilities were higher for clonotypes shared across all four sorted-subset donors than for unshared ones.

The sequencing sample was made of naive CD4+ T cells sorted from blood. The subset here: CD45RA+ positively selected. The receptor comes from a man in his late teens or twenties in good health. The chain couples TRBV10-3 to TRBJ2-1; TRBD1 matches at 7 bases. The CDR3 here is CAISEPGQVNTNEQFF. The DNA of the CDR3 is TGTGCCATCAGTGAGCCCGGACAGGTAAACACCAATGAGCAGTTCTTC.